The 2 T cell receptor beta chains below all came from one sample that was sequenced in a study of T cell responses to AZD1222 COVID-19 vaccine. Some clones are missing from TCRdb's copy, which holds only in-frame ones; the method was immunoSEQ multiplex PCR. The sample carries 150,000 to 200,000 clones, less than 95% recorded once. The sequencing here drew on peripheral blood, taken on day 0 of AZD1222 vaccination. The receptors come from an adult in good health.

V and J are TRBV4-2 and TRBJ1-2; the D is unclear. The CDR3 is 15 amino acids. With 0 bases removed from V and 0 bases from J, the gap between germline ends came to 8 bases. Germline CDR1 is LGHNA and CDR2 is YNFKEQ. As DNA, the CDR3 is TGTGCCAGCAGCCAAGAAGACCGAGCTAACTATGGCTACACCTTC. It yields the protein CASSQEDRANYGYTF.

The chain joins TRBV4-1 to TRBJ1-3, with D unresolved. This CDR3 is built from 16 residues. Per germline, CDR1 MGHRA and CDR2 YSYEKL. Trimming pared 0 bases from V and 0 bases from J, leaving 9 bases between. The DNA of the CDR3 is TGCGCCAGCAGCCAAGAGTGGGAGAGCTCTGGAAACACCATATATTTT. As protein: CASSQEWESSGNTIYF.